A selection of T cell receptor beta chains follows, all from one sample in a study of shared clonotypes between healthy human individuals. The method was immunoSEQ multiplex PCR; TCRdb's version includes in-frame clones alone and lacks a portion of them. This sample yields some 2.3 million clones, of which more than 85% are seen a single time; 0.39% belongs to the top ten. Material: naive CD4+ T cells from PBMCs. The receptors come from a man younger than 35 in good health. Some clones in this sample may be carry-over from other donors' samples. Both conserved end residues are part of each CDR3. Each record gives: CDR3 DNA, CDR3 protein, J gene, clone size, V gene, D gene. A D gene is named only where the DNA matches it firmly. Clone sizes are given selectively: once, few, many, or a class where the clone is expanded.

TGTGCCAGCAGTTTACTTGGCACTGAAGCTTTCTTT	CASSLLGTEAFF	TRBJ1-1	.	TRBV28	.
TGCAGCGTGGCGGGACAGGACAGGAATCAGCCCCAGCATTTT	CSVAGQDRNQPQHF	TRBJ1-5	.	TRBV29-1	TRBD1
TGCAGCGTTGTTTCCGGAGGGGGTCAGCCCCAGCATTTT	CSVVSGGGQPQHF	TRBJ1-5	.	TRBV29-1	.
TGTGCCAGCAGCGACAGGGGCAGCACAGATACGCAGTATTTT	CASSDRGSTDTQYF	TRBJ2-3	once	TRBV7-3	TRBD1
TGTGCCAGCAGAAATGGACAGGAAGACACTGAAGCTTTCTTT	CASRNGQEDTEAFF	TRBJ1-1	.	TRBV28	TRBD1
TGTGCCAGCAGTTCCCCGGGCCATCAAGTGCAAGCTAACTATGGCTACACCTTC	CASSSPGHQVQANYGYTF	TRBJ1-2	.	TRBV28	.
TGTGCCAGCAGGGGAGGGAACACAGATACGCAGTATTTT	CASRGGNTDTQYF	TRBJ2-3	.	TRBV27	TRBD2
TGTGCCAGCAAGAGTGGCGCGATAGCGGTCCAAGAGACCCAGTACTTC	CASKSGAIAVQETQYF	TRBJ2-5	.	TRBV7-9	.
TGTGCCATTAAGATAGATCAATACACTGAAGCTTTCTTT	CAIKIDQYTEAFF	TRBJ1-1	.	TRBV10-3	.
TGCGCCAGCACTCCCGAGGGGGGCGTGTATGGCTACACCTTC	CASTPEGGVYGYTF	TRBJ1-2	.	TRBV5-1	.
TGTGCCAGCAGTTTGGCGGGGAATGAAAAACTGTTTTTT	CASSLAGNEKLFF	TRBJ1-4	.	TRBV28	.
TGTGCCAGCAGTTACTCTCGGACAGCCCTTAATTCACCCCTCCACTTT	CASSYSRTALNSPLHF	TRBJ1-6	.	TRBV6-5	.
TGTGCCAGCAGCTTAAAGGGCGACATTAATGAGCAGTTCTTC	CASSLKGDINEQFF	TRBJ2-1	.	TRBV7-3	.
TGTGCCAGCCGCTTGGAGCCAGCCACTGAAGCTTTCTTT	CASRLEPATEAFF	TRBJ1-1	.	TRBV6-5	.
TGTGCCAGCAGTCTACGCCCCCACAGGGGGGGAAACACTGAAGCTTTCTTT	CASSLRPHRGGNTEAFF	TRBJ1-1	few	TRBV27	TRBD1
TGTGCCAGCAACTTTCAGGGGGGGAACACTGAAGCTTTCTTT	CASNFQGGNTEAFF	TRBJ1-1	.	TRBV4-2	TRBD1
TGTGCCAGCAGTTTGACTGCCCAAATCAGGGGGGAGACCCAGTACTTC	CASSLTAQIRGETQYF	TRBJ2-5	.	TRBV28	TRBD1
TGTGCCACCAGCAGAGGAAAACGGTATAGCAATCAGCCCCAGCATTTT	CATSRGKRYSNQPQHF	TRBJ1-5	.	TRBV15	.
TGTGCCAGCAGTTATCCTACCGTGAGGGAGACCCAGTACTTC	CASSYPTVRETQYF	TRBJ2-5	.	TRBV5-6	.
TGTGCCAGCAGATCTCTAGCGGGAGGGTCTAGGGCCTACAATGAGCAGTTCTTC	CASRSLAGGSRAYNEQFF	TRBJ2-1	.	TRBV5-4	TRBD2
TGTGCCAGCAGCTTTATTGCGGTTTACGAGCAGTACTTC	CASSFIAVYEQYF	TRBJ2-7	.	TRBV5-5	.
TGTGCCTGGACTACAGGGGGCCTCTACGAGCAGTACTTC	CAWTTGGLYEQYF	TRBJ2-7	.	TRBV30	TRBD1